Shown below are 28 T cell receptor beta chains from a single sample sequenced in a study of Graves' ophthalmopathy and Graves' hyperthyroidism. RNA transcripts were the source from which TCR beta CDR3 regions were amplified. In the first round, RT-PCR was carried out with HTBI primers, and a multiplex PCR formed the second round. TCRdb recomputed calls from the multiplex PCR reads with MiXCR, one row per CDR3 protein. The sample comprises 650,000 to 800,000 distinct CDR3 sequences, 35% to 45% of which are singletons, and under 3.5% rests with the top ten. The sequenced sample was peripheral blood. The source is an adult man with Graves' ophthalmopathy.

This clonotype has more than one count but fewer than ten. The CDR3 reads CASSQEFGRMNTGELFF. DNA for the CDR3: TGTGCCAGCAGCCAAGAATTCGGACGGATGAACACCGGGGAGCTGTTTTTT. The rearrangement uses TRBV14 and TRBJ2-2; D is ambiguous. Trimming cost V 0 bases and J 1 base, with 12 bases left between them. The germline gives CDR1 SGHDN, CDR2 FVKESK. CDR3 length: 17 residues.

This clonotype was seen repeatedly, ten times or more. V and J are TRBV9 and TRBJ1-3; D remains unclear. The CDR3 loop spans 13 amino acids. The V gene lost 4 bases and the J gene lost 0 bases, with 5 bases spanning the gap. The germline V gene has CDR1 SGDLS and CDR2 YYNGEE. The CDR3 region is CASSNSSGNTIYF. The CDR3 DNA follows: TGTGCCAGCAGCAACAGCTCTGGAAACACCATATATTTT.

Of note for this clonotype: At one boundary the junction diverges from the germline segment, which might be a read error. CDR3 residues: CASSAREGISYEHF. The CDR3 DNA reads TGTGCCAGTAGTGCTCGGGAGGGGATCAGCTACGAGCATTTT. The V call is TRBV25-1, the J call TRBJ1-5, with a possible D match to TRBD1 (5 bases). This CDR3 is built from 14 residues. Germline-derived CDR1 and CDR2 are MGHDK and SYGVNS.

The V call is TRBV7-2, the J call TRBJ1-4; D perhaps matches TRBD1 (5 bases). Per germline, CDR1 SGHTA and CDR2 FQGNSA. Trimming removed 1 base at V and 2 bases at J, with 17 bases between. CDR3 length: 18 residues. The CDR3 reads CASSLEWAGGDTNEKLFF. The CDR3 nucleotides read TGTGCCAGCAGCTTAGAGTGGGCGGGGGGAGACACTAATGAAAAACTGTTTTTT.

The chain employs TRBV19 and TRBJ2-2, with a weak D call TRBD2 (6 bases). The CDR3 spans 13 residues. Trimming shortened V by 4 bases and J by 7 bases, and 10 bases separated the two germline ends. Per germline, CDR1 LNHDA and CDR2 SQIVND (reference sequence). CDR3 nucleotide sequence: TGTGCCAGTAGTACGGAGGGGCTCGGGGAGCTGTTTTTT. Protein: CASSTEGLGELFF.

The genes are TRBV30 and TRBJ1-2, with D possibly TRBD1 on 5 matching bases. The CDR3 contains 12 residues. Germline V gene data show CDR1 as GTSNPN and CDR2 as SVGIG (reference sequence). Trimming took 4 bases from V and 6 from J, leaving 12 bases between them. CDR3 protein: CAWTGIGDGYTF. The CDR3 DNA is TGTGCCTGGACGGGGATAGGGGATGGCTACACCTTC.

The chain uses TRBV7-3 and TRBJ2-2; weak D call: TRBD1 (7 bases). Germline V gene data show CDR1 as SGHTA and CDR2 as FQGTGA. Trimming took off 5 bases at V and 6 bases at J, with 13 bases between the two ends. The CDR3 runs to 14 residues. The chain's CDR3 is CASSQGGVPGELFF. The CDR3 coding sequence is TGTGCCAGCAGCCAGGGGGGCGTTCCCGGGGAGCTGTTTTTT.

The chain has TRBV7-9 and TRBJ1-5; D gene uncertain. V shed 1 base and J shed 11 bases, with 6 bases lying between them. Germline-derived CDR1 and CDR2 are SEHNR and FQNEAQ (reference sequence). The CDR3 extends over 11 amino acids. CDR3 sequence reads: CASSLVGTQHF. The CDR3 DNA reads TGTGCCAGCAGCTTAGTGGGGACCCAGCATTTT.

The chain couples TRBV12-5 to TRBJ1-6, with 10 bases identical to TRBD1. The V gene's germline CDR1 is LGHNT and CDR2 FRNRAP. The J segment lost 8 bases and the V segment lost 0 bases, leaving 10 bases of the junction unmatched. The CDR3 consists of 18 residues. The CDR3, as DNA: TGTGCTAGTGGTTTGGTATTGGGGACAGGGGTTCGCGATTCACCCCTCCACTTT. This sequence encodes CASGLVLGTGVRDSPLHF.

CDR3 in DNA: TGCAGCGTTGAGAGCGGGGTGGATGGCTACACCTTC. Encoded protein: CSVESGVDGYTF. The J gene is TRBJ1-2, the V gene TRBV29-1; no clear D. V gave up 3 bases and J gave up 6 bases, with 11 bases separating them. Germline-derived CDR1 and CDR2 are SQVTM and ANQGSEA. This CDR3 comprises 12 residues.

The chain combines TRBV10-3 with TRBJ2-1; 7 nucleotides match TRBD1. Germline-derived CDR1 and CDR2 are ENHRY and SYGVKD. V lost 0 bases, J lost 15 bases, and 11 bases stayed unmatched. The CDR3 consists of 14 residues. The DNA of the CDR3 is TGTGCCATCAGTGAGTCTGGGACAGCTAAAGTCCCGTTCTTC. Protein: CAISESGTAKVPFF.

This chain connects TRBV25-1 to TRBJ2-7, with TRBD1 matching over 8 bases. The length of the CDR3 is 14 residues. With 4 bases clipped from V and 6 bases from J, the junction kept 8 bases outside the gene matches. CDR1 MGHDK and CDR2 SYGVNS come from the germline V gene. CDR3 protein: CASSAPDRVFEQYF. DNA of the CDR3: TGTGCCAGCAGTGCCCCGGACAGGGTCTTCGAGCAGTACTTC.

The V gene is TRBV10-3, the J gene TRBJ2-5; D may be TRBD2 (5 bases). CDR1 is ENHRY, CDR2 SYGVKD, per germline. The CDR3 is 14 residues long. Trimming pared 11 bases from V and 2 bases from J, leaving 18 bases between. This CDR3 is CAGSGGRSQETQYF. The CDR3 nucleotides are TGTGCCGGCAGTGGAGGACGGTCTCAAGAGACCCAGTACTTC.

About this clonotype itself: A junction boundary mismatches the germline segment, possibly from a read error. The chain joins TRBV6-4 to TRBJ2-2; D unresolved. The CDR3 consists of 15 residues. In germline, CDR1 is MRHNA, CDR2 SNTAGT. Here the CDR3 reads CASSYSRQNTGELFF. CDR3 sequence (DNA): TGTGCCAGCAGTTACTCCAGGCAGAACACCGGGGAGCTGTTTTTT.

This clonotype was observed a single time. Given a much more abundant clone one base away, this may be a read error. The chain recombines TRBV9 with TRBJ1-5, with D possibly TRBD1 on 6 matching bases. The germline V gene has CDR1 SGDLS and CDR2 YYNGEE. This CDR3 has 14 amino acids. V was shortened by 0 bases and J by 5 bases, with 9 bases between the two germline ends. DNA of the CDR3: TGTGCCAGCAGCGTAGGGGGGGCCGATCAGCCCCAGCATTTT. Residues: CASSVGGADQPQHF.

This clonotype was recorded at least ten times. J is TRBJ2-7 and V is TRBV20-1; weak D call: TRBD1 (5 bases). V was pared by 4 bases and J by 6 bases, with 13 bases between. The CDR3 is 12 residues long. Germline values: CDR1 DFQATT, CDR2 SNEGSKA (reference sequence). The CDR3 coding sequence is TGCAGTGCTACTCAGGGAAGGAGCGAGCAGTACTTC. Amino acids: CSATQGRSEQYF.

In its sample, this clonotype was seen many times. The rearrangement uses TRBV5-1 and TRBJ2-5; possible D gene TRBD1, 6 bases. Between the trimmed V and J ends, which lost 0 bases and 5 bases, there was a span of 11 bases. Per germline, CDR1 SGHRS and CDR2 YFSETQ. This CDR3 is built from 14 residues. Written as DNA, the CDR3 is TGCGCCAGCAGCTTGGACAGGGAGATGGAGACCCAGTACTTC. Translating gives CASSLDREMETQYF.

This clonotype was counted only a few times. V gene TRBV6-6 combines with J gene TRBJ1-4; TRBD1 matches at 7 bases. The CDR3 has 15 amino acids. The V segment lost 5 bases and the J segment 5 bases; nucleotides outside the gene matches: 8. CDR1 MNHNY and CDR2 SVGAGI come from the germline V gene (reference sequence). CDR3 nucleotides: TGTGCCAGCAGTCGACGGGACAGAAGCAATGAAAAACTGTTTTTT. Its protein product is CASSRRDRSNEKLFF.

In this sample, this clonotype turned up once. A much larger clone lies one base from this, so it may be a read error. The J gene is TRBJ2-2, the V gene TRBV10-3; D unclear. Germline lookup yields CDR1 ENHRY and CDR2 SYGVKD. The CDR3 spans 14 residues. The CDR3 loop reads CAISGAANTRELFF. CDR3 coding DNA: TGTGCCATCAGTGGGGCAGCCAACACCAGGGAGCTGTTTTTT.

This chain's CDR3 is CSLGQQETQYF. CDR3 nucleotides: TGCAGCTTGGGACAGCAAGAGACCCAGTACTTC. V gene TRBV29-1 combines with J gene TRBJ2-5; 7 nucleotides match TRBD1. From germline, CDR1 is SQVTM and CDR2 ANQGSEA. Trimming at V came to 8 bases and at J to 2 bases, leaving 2 bases not matched to a gene. This CDR3 has 11 amino acids.

V gene TRBV12-3 or TRBV12-4 combines with J gene TRBJ1-5; no clear D gene. The CDR3 is made up of 13 amino acids. Trimming left V 3 bases short and J 9 bases short, with 12 bases between. The CDR3 here is CASSFAGGRPQHF. CDR3 bases: TGTGCCAGCAGTTTCGCAGGTGGGAGGCCCCAGCATTTT.

Details on this clonotype: One end of the junction fails to match germline, which may point to a read error. The V and J genes are TRBV10-3 and TRBJ2-5; 11 positions agree with TRBD2. The CDR3 loop spans 18 amino acids. Germline V gene lookup returns CDR1 ENHRY and CDR2 SYGVKD. The CDR3 DNA follows: TGTGCCAGCAGTTACCGGATGGCTAGCGGGGGGAAAAGAGAGACCCAGTACTTC. Its protein is CASSYRMASGGKRETQYF.

In its sample, this clonotype was seen many times. V usage is TRBV6-2 or TRBV6-3 and J usage is TRBJ1-2; D is unclear. CDR1 and CDR2 (germline): MNHEY, SVGEGT. V was clipped by 8 bases and J by 3 bases, with 4 bases between them. The CDR3 sequence is 10 residues long. DNA of the CDR3: TGTGCCAGCGGCGACTATGGCTACACCTTC. It is translated as CASGDYGYTF.

This chain uses TRBV4-3 with TRBJ1-1; D is unresolved. The V and J ends lost 0 bases and 3 bases respectively, with 8 bases between them. Germline CDR1 reads LGHNA; CDR2 reads YSLEER. The CDR3 extends over 14 amino acids. This CDR3 is CASSQEGSDTEAFF. CDR3 nucleotide sequence: TGCGCCAGCAGCCAAGAAGGGTCGGACACTGAAGCTTTCTTT.

This clonotype turned up a few times. The rearrangement links TRBV5-1 to TRBJ2-6; D not resolved. The ends were cut back, 0 bases at V and 4 bases at J, with 8 bases in the middle. Per germline, CDR1 SGHRS and CDR2 YFSETQ. This CDR3 region has 15 residues. The CDR3 spells CASSLDVRGANVLTF. DNA for the CDR3: TGCGCCAGCAGCTTGGACGTCAGGGGGGCCAACGTCCTGACTTTC. The full variable domain, in which reference TRBV5-1 and TRBJ2-6 provide the parts outside the CDR3, is KAGVTQTPRYLIKTRGQQVTLSCSPISGHRSVSWYQQTPGQGLQFLFEYFSETQRNKGNFPGRFSGRQFSNSRSEMNVSTLELGDSALYLCASSLDVRGANVLTFGAGSRLTVL.

The CDR3 protein is CSLGRDYGYTF. CDR3 nucleotides: TGCAGCTTGGGAAGGGACTATGGCTACACCTTC. The gene calls are TRBV29-1 and TRBJ1-2; D ambiguous. The CDR3 is made up of 11 amino acids. Trimming removed 8 bases at V and 3 bases at J, with 10 bases between. CDR1 is SQVTM and CDR2 is ANQGSEA in the germline V gene.

This clonotype was observed many times. The chain carries TRBV6-1 and TRBJ1-2; D ambiguous. Germline CDR1 is MNHNS and CDR2 is SASEGT. V lost 8 bases to trimming and J lost 3 bases, with 7 bases between them. The CDR3 consists of 11 residues. DNA of the CDR3: TGTGCCAGCTTGCTGGACTATGGCTACACCTTC. The encoded protein is CASLLDYGYTF.

The CDR3 region has the DNA TGTGCCAGCAGCTCCCGAGCAGGCTATGGCTACACCTTC. Its translation: CASSSRAGYGYTF. J is TRBJ1-2 and V is TRBV7-9; D not resolved. The V gene's germline CDR1 is SEHNR and CDR2 FQNEAQ (reference sequence). V was shortened by 4 bases and J by 4 bases, with 10 bases between the two germline ends. This CDR3 is built from 13 residues.